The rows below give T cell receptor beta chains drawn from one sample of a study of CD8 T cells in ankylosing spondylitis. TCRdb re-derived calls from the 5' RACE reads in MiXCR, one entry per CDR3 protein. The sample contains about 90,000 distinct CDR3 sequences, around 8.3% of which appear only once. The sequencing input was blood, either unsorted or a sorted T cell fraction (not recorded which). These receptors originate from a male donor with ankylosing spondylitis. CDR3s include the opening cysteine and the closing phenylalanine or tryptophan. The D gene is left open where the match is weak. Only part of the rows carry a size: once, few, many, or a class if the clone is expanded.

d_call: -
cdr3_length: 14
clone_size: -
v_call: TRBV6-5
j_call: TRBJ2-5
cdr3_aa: CASSSWDIQETQYF
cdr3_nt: TGTGCCAGCAGTTCCTGGGACATCCAAGAGACCCAGTACTTC

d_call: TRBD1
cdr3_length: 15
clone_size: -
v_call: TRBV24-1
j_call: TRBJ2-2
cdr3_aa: CATSDRDSSAGELFF
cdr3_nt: TGTGCCACCAGTGATCGGGACAGCAGCGCCGGGGAGCTGTTTTTT

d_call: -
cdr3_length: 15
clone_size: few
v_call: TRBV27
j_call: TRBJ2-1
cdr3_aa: CASSLGADARNEQFF
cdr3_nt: TGTGCCAGCAGTTTAGGGGCCGACGCACGCAATGAGCAGTTCTTC

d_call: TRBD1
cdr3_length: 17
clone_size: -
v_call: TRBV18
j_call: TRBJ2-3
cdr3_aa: CASSPREGQGRTDTQYF
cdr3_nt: TGTGCCAGCTCACCACGAGAGGGACAGGGGCGAACAGATACGCAGTATTTT

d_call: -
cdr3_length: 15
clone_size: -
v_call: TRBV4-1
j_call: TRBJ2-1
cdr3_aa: CASSLQGGGYNEQFF
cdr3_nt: TGCGCCAGCAGCCTGCAGGGGGGAGGGTACAATGAGCAGTTCTTC

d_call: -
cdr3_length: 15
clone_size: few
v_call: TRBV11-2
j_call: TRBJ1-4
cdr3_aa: CASSLGPADVEKLFF
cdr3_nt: TGTGCCAGCAGCTTAGGGCCCGCCGATGTGGAAAAACTGTTTTTT

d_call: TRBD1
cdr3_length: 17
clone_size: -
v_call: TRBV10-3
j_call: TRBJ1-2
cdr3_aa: CAISDPTDRLVGYGYTF
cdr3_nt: TGTGCCATCAGTGACCCAACGGACAGGTTGGTAGGCTATGGCTACACCTTC

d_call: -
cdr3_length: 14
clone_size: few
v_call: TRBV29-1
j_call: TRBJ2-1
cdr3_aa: CSVESGGAYNEQFF
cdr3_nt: TGCAGCGTTGAATCAGGTGGAGCCTACAATGAGCAGTTCTTC

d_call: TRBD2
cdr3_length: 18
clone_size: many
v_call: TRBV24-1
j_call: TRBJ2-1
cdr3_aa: CATSETSGSERAYNEQFF
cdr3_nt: TGTGCCACCAGTGAGACTAGCGGGAGCGAACGTGCCTACAATGAGCAGTTCTTC

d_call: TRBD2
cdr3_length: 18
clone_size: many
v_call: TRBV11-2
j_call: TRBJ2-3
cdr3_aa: CASSLDLPTSVGTDTQYF
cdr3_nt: TGTGCCAGCAGCTTAGATCTCCCGACTAGCGTAGGCACAGATACGCAGTATTTT

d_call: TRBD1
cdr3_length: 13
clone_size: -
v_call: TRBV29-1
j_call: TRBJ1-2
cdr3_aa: CSVGQGNYYGYTF
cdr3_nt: TGCAGCGTCGGACAGGGGAACTACTATGGCTACACCTTC

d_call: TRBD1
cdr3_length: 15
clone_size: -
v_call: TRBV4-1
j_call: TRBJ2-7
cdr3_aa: CASSPYRDRHNEQYF
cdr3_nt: TGCGCCAGCAGCCCCTACCGGGACAGGCACAACGAGCAGTACTTC

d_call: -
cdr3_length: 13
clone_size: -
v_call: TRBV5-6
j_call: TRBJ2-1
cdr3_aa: CASSLALRTEQFF
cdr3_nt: TGTGCCAGCAGCTTGGCCTTAAGGACCGAGCAGTTCTTC

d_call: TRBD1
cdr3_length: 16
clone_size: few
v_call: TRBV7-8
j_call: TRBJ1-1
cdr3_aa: CASSLDRGVVGTEAFF
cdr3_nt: TGTGCCAGCAGCCTGGACAGGGGCGTAGTGGGCACTGAAGCTTTCTTT

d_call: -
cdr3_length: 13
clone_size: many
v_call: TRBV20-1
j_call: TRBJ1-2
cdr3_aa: CSARDVGMDGYTF
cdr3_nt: TGCAGTGCTAGAGATGTAGGAATGGATGGCTACACCTTC

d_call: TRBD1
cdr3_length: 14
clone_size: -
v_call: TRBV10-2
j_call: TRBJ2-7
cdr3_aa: CASSRDRGMVEQYF
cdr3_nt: TGCGCCAGCAGCCGGGACAGGGGGATGGTCGAGCAGTACTTC

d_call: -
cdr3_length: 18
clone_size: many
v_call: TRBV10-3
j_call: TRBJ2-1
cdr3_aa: CAISESTPSESSYNEQFF
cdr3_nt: TGTGCCATCAGTGAGTCGACTCCTAGCGAGAGCTCCTACAATGAGCAGTTCTTC

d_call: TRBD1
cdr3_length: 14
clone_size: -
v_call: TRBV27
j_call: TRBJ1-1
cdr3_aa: CASSFTGGVTEAFF
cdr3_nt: TGTGCCAGCAGCTTTACAGGGGGTGTTACTGAAGCTTTCTTT

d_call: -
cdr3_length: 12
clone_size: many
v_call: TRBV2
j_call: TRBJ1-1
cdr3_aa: CASRETPGGAFF
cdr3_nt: TGTGCCAGCAGAGAGACTCCGGGTGGGGCTTTCTTT

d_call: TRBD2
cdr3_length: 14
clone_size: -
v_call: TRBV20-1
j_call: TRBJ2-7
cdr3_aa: CSATGLAGAYEQYF
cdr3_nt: TGCAGTGCTACCGGACTAGCGGGTGCTTACGAGCAGTACTTC

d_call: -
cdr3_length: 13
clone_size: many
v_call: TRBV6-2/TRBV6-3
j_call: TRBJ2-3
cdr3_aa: CAIQGLSTDTQYF
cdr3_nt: TGTGCCATCCAGGGACTGAGCACAGATACGCAGTATTTT

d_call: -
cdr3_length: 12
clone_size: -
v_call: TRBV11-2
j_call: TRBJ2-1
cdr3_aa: CASSFTYNEQFF
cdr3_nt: TGTGCCAGCAGCTTTACTTACAATGAGCAGTTCTTC

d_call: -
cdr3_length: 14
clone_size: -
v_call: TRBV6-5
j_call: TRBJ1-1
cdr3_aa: CASSNRDKNTEAFF
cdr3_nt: TGTGCCAGCAGTAACCGGGACAAGAACACTGAAGCTTTCTTT

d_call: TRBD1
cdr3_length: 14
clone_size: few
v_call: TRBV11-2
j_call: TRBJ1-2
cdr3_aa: CASRPARGPYGYTF
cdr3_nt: TGTGCCAGCAGACCCGCCAGGGGGCCGTATGGCTACACCTTC

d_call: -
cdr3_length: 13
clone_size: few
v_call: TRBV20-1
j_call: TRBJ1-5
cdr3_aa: CSASPALGQPQHF
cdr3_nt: TGCAGTGCTAGTCCCGCCCTGGGGCAGCCCCAGCATTTT